This T cell receptor (beta chain) was sequenced in a study of T cell responses to AZD1222 COVID-19 vaccine. The study, taken as a whole, reports: Spike-spanning, vaccine-associated CD4 TCRs were dominant at 160-218 and 743-854. A mostly white British donor set with more females was recruited, and clonal diversity was possibly underestimated.

Unmatched junction bases numbered 9, after V lost 6 bases and J lost 8 bases. The germline CDR1 and CDR2 sequences are SEHNR and FQNEAQ (reference sequence). This CDR3 is built from 14 residues. Second-dose groups at about 4 or about 12 weeks were pooled. With regard to this clone: Its antigen is unidentified.

TCRdb's table, derived via immunoSEQ multiplex PCR, lists solely in-frame clones and lacks some. The data contain 120,000 or so clones, roughly 82% of them singletons. The material sequenced was peripheral blood, taken 28 days after the second AZD1222 dose. The chain links TRBV7-9 to TRBJ1-4; 7 nucleotides line up with TRBD1. The TCR sequence derives from an adult who received the AZD1222 COVID-19 vaccine. CDR3 nucleotides: TGTGCCAGCAGTTCCGGGACAGTCCTCGAAAAACTGTTTTTT. This sequence encodes CASSSGTVLEKLFF.